A selection of T cell receptor beta chains follows, all from one sample in a study of cytomegalovirus exposure and HLA in healthy donors. Measured with immunoSEQ multiplex PCR; TCRdb has only the in-frame clones, and not every one. The sample contains 200,000 or so clones, roughly 80% of which appear only once. Sequencing input: PBMCs. These receptors were collected from a woman aged 25-40 years in good health and CMV-seropositive. Both conserved end residues are part of each CDR3. The D gene is left open where the match is weak. Size is stated for part of the rows, as once, few or many counts, or as a class when the clone is expanded.

abundance: NA; j_gene: TRBJ2-7; d_gene: NA; len: 15; v_gene: TRBV14; CDR3aa: CASSPWAGPSYEQYF; CDR3nt: TGTGCCAGCAGCCCCTGGGCAGGTCCTTCCTACGAGCAGTACTTC
abundance: once; j_gene: TRBJ2-7; d_gene: TRBD2; len: 15; v_gene: TRBV7-9; CDR3aa: CASRASGGPNYEQYF; CDR3nt: TGTGCCAGCAGGGCGAGCGGGGGGCCGAACTACGAGCAGTACTTC
abundance: NA; j_gene: TRBJ1-4; d_gene: TRBD1; len: 15; v_gene: TRBV5-1; CDR3aa: CASSLAWQGDEKLFF; CDR3nt: TGCGCCAGCAGCTTGGCCTGGCAGGGGGATGAAAAACTGTTTTTT
abundance: NA; j_gene: TRBJ1-3; d_gene: NA; len: 13; v_gene: TRBV25-1; CDR3aa: CASSEIGVATIYF; CDR3nt: TGTGCCAGCAGTGAGATCGGGGTAGCCACCATATATTTT
abundance: NA; j_gene: TRBJ2-7; d_gene: TRBD2; len: 12; v_gene: TRBV18; CDR3aa: CASGTSGYEQYF; CDR3nt: TGTGCCAGTGGGACTAGCGGCTACGAGCAGTACTTC
abundance: few; j_gene: TRBJ2-1; d_gene: NA; len: 16; v_gene: TRBV4-2; CDR3aa: CASSQEAGWTLNEQFF; CDR3nt: TGTGCCAGCAGCCAAGAGGCGGGGTGGACCCTCAATGAGCAGTTCTTC
abundance: NA; j_gene: TRBJ2-7; d_gene: NA; len: 16; v_gene: TRBV6-5; CDR3aa: CASSYSKGPSSYEQYF; CDR3nt: TGTGCCAGCAGTTACTCGAAGGGGCCTAGCTCCTACGAGCAGTACTTC
abundance: NA; j_gene: TRBJ2-7; d_gene: NA; len: 17; v_gene: TRBV27; CDR3aa: CASSLVPPGTPLGEQYF; CDR3nt: TGTGCCAGCAGTTTAGTCCCCCCGGGAACTCCGTTGGGTGAGCAGTACTTC
abundance: NA; j_gene: TRBJ2-5; d_gene: NA; len: 14; v_gene: TRBV7-2; CDR3aa: CASSLSGRSETQYF; CDR3nt: TGTGCCAGCAGCTTAAGTGGCCGGAGCGAGACCCAGTACTTC
abundance: NA; j_gene: TRBJ2-7; d_gene: NA; len: 15; v_gene: TRBV5-5; CDR3aa: CASSLTGQTPYEQYF; CDR3nt: TGTGCCAGTTCCCTGACAGGCCAAACACCCTACGAGCAGTACTTC
abundance: NA; j_gene: TRBJ1-1; d_gene: NA; len: 11; v_gene: TRBV20-1; CDR3aa: CSARGNFEAFF; CDR3nt: TGCAGTGCACGGGGAAACTTTGAAGCTTTCTTT
abundance: NA; j_gene: TRBJ2-5; d_gene: NA; len: 15; v_gene: TRBV6-6; CDR3aa: CASSSLGLSAETQYF; CDR3nt: TGTGCCAGCAGTTCCTTGGGACTGTCAGCGGAGACCCAGTACTTC
abundance: NA; j_gene: TRBJ2-5; d_gene: TRBD2; len: 15; v_gene: TRBV10-2; CDR3aa: CASSGSGGAGETQYF; CDR3nt: TGCGCCAGCAGTGGTAGCGGGGGGGCCGGGGAGACCCAGTACTTC
abundance: NA; j_gene: TRBJ2-7; d_gene: TRBD2; len: 15; v_gene: TRBV5-1; CDR3aa: CASSETSGRTYEQYF; CDR3nt: TGCGCCAGCAGCGAAACTAGCGGGAGAACCTACGAGCAGTACTTC
abundance: NA; j_gene: TRBJ2-7; d_gene: NA; len: 13; v_gene: TRBV5-1; CDR3aa: CASSFTGAYEQYF; CDR3nt: TGCGCCAGCAGCTTTACCGGTGCCTACGAGCAGTACTTC
abundance: NA; j_gene: TRBJ1-6; d_gene: TRBD1; len: 13; v_gene: TRBV28; CDR3aa: CASNLDRYSPLHF; CDR3nt: TGTGCCAGCAATCTGGACAGGTACTCACCCCTCCACTTT
abundance: NA; j_gene: TRBJ2-7; d_gene: TRBD1; len: 17; v_gene: TRBV27; CDR3aa: CASSLLRRTGIAYEQYF; CDR3nt: TGTGCCAGCAGTTTATTGCGACGGACAGGGATCGCCTACGAGCAGTACTTC
abundance: NA; j_gene: TRBJ1-1; d_gene: TRBD1; len: 15; v_gene: TRBV5-1; CDR3aa: CASSLEGQGNTEAFF; CDR3nt: TGCGCCAGCAGCTTGGAGGGACAGGGGAACACTGAAGCTTTCTTT
abundance: once; j_gene: TRBJ2-3; d_gene: NA; len: 13; v_gene: TRBV19; CDR3aa: CASSGAVTDTQYF; CDR3nt: TGTGCCAGTAGTGGAGCCGTCACAGATACGCAGTATTTT
abundance: NA; j_gene: TRBJ2-7; d_gene: NA; len: 15; v_gene: TRBV9; CDR3aa: CASSVGPADGNEQYF; CDR3nt: TGTGCCAGCAGCGTAGGGCCAGCGGATGGCAACGAGCAGTACTTC
abundance: NA; j_gene: TRBJ2-4; d_gene: TRBD1; len: 16; v_gene: TRBV25-1; CDR3aa: CASSEDWGQGGGIQYF; CDR3nt: TGTGCCAGCAGTGAAGACTGGGGACAGGGGGGGGGCATTCAGTACTTC
abundance: NA; j_gene: TRBJ1-5; d_gene: TRBD1; len: 15; v_gene: TRBV28; CDR3aa: CASNPRDRGNQPQHF; CDR3nt: TGTGCCAGCAACCCCCGGGACAGGGGAAATCAGCCCCAGCATTTT
abundance: NA; j_gene: TRBJ1-2; d_gene: NA; len: 11; v_gene: TRBV6-5; CDR3aa: CASGRGGGYTF; CDR3nt: TGTGCCAGCGGGAGGGGTGGGGGCTACACCTTC
abundance: few; j_gene: TRBJ1-1; d_gene: NA; len: 12; v_gene: TRBV11-2; CDR3aa: CASSQDSSEAFF; CDR3nt: TGTGCCAGCAGCCAGGACAGCTCTGAAGCTTTCTTT
abundance: NA; j_gene: TRBJ2-1; d_gene: NA; len: 13; v_gene: TRBV7-8; CDR3aa: CASRDRFRNEQFF; CDR3nt: TGTGCCAGCAGGGACAGATTTCGGAATGAGCAGTTCTTC
abundance: NA; j_gene: TRBJ2-1; d_gene: NA; len: 14; v_gene: TRBV7-3; CDR3aa: CASSLIGVGNEQFF; CDR3nt: TGTGCCAGCAGCTTAATCGGGGTCGGGAATGAGCAGTTCTTC
abundance: NA; j_gene: TRBJ1-1; d_gene: TRBD1; len: 13; v_gene: TRBV28; CDR3aa: CASRGDRPTEAFF; CDR3nt: TGTGCCAGCAGGGGGGACAGACCAACTGAAGCTTTCTTT
abundance: NA; j_gene: TRBJ2-1; d_gene: NA; len: 14; v_gene: TRBV5-1; CDR3aa: CASSFMDSYNEQFF; CDR3nt: TGCGCCAGCAGCTTCATGGACAGTTACAATGAGCAGTTCTTC
abundance: once; j_gene: TRBJ2-7; d_gene: NA; len: 12; v_gene: TRBV2; CDR3aa: CASSIQNYEQYF; CDR3nt: TGTGCCAGCAGTATCCAAAACTACGAGCAGTACTTC
abundance: NA; j_gene: TRBJ1-2; d_gene: TRBD1; len: 14; v_gene: TRBV9; CDR3aa: CASSKTGQGDGYTF; CDR3nt: TGTGCCAGCAGCAAAACGGGACAGGGAGATGGCTACACCTTC
abundance: NA; j_gene: TRBJ2-3; d_gene: TRBD2; len: 14; v_gene: TRBV5-1; CDR3aa: CASQPSGSTDTQYF; CDR3nt: TGCGCCAGCCAACCTAGCGGAAGCACAGATACGCAGTATTTT
abundance: NA; j_gene: TRBJ2-1; d_gene: TRBD2; len: 17; v_gene: TRBV7-7; CDR3aa: CASSLVIAGLGLNEQFF; CDR3nt: TGTGCCAGCAGCTTAGTGATAGCGGGCCTAGGTTTGAATGAGCAGTTCTTC
abundance: NA; j_gene: TRBJ2-7; d_gene: NA; len: 13; v_gene: TRBV27; CDR3aa: CASSLPGAYEQYF; CDR3nt: TGTGCCAGCAGTTTGCCAGGGGCCTACGAGCAGTACTTC
abundance: NA; j_gene: TRBJ2-2; d_gene: TRBD2; len: 15; v_gene: TRBV5-1; CDR3aa: CASSFGLEGTGELFF; CDR3nt: TGCGCCAGCAGCTTCGGACTAGAAGGCACCGGGGAGCTGTTTTTT
abundance: NA; j_gene: TRBJ1-1; d_gene: NA; len: 14; v_gene: TRBV11-2; CDR3aa: CASSLAPTVSEAFF; CDR3nt: TGTGCCAGCAGCTTAGCCCCGACAGTTTCTGAAGCTTTCTTT
abundance: NA; j_gene: TRBJ2-7; d_gene: NA; len: 14; v_gene: TRBV28; CDR3aa: CASSLVADRNEQYF; CDR3nt: TGTGCCAGCAGTTTAGTGGCGGATCGAAACGAGCAGTACTTC
abundance: few; j_gene: TRBJ2-1; d_gene: NA; len: 12; v_gene: TRBV7-2; CDR3aa: CASSFAGAQQFF; CDR3nt: TGTGCCAGCAGCTTCGCGGGGGCGCAACAGTTCTTC
abundance: few; j_gene: TRBJ1-1; d_gene: NA; len: 16; v_gene: TRBV30; CDR3aa: CAWGSPTPNGLWIAFF; CDR3nt: TGTGCCTGGGGTTCCCCGACACCAAACGGCCTTTGGATAGCTTTCTTT
abundance: NA; j_gene: TRBJ1-4; d_gene: TRBD1; len: 15; v_gene: TRBV30; CDR3aa: CAWSNPGRGREKLFF; CDR3nt: TGTGCCTGGAGTAACCCGGGCAGGGGGCGAGAAAAACTGTTTTTT
abundance: NA; j_gene: TRBJ1-2; d_gene: NA; len: 14; v_gene: TRBV28; CDR3aa: CAIRGGNRGYGYTF; CDR3nt: TGTGCCATCCGGGGGGGGAACCGGGGCTATGGCTACACCTTC
abundance: NA; j_gene: TRBJ2-5; d_gene: TRBD2; len: 16; v_gene: TRBV7-3; CDR3aa: CASSPRGASGGETQYF; CDR3nt: TGTGCCAGCAGCCCCCGTGGGGCTAGCGGGGGGGAGACCCAGTACTTC
abundance: NA; j_gene: TRBJ2-3; d_gene: TRBD2; len: 15; v_gene: TRBV7-9; CDR3aa: CASSSSGKSTDTQYF; CDR3nt: TGTGCCAGCAGCTCTAGCGGGAAGAGCACAGATACGCAGTATTTT
abundance: few; j_gene: TRBJ1-6; d_gene: NA; len: 14; v_gene: TRBV6-6; CDR3aa: CASSTGERRSPLHF; CDR3nt: TGTGCCAGCAGTACCGGAGAGAGACGGTCACCCCTCCACTTT
abundance: NA; j_gene: TRBJ2-1; d_gene: TRBD2; len: 15; v_gene: TRBV30; CDR3aa: CAWRGTSGRRSEQFF; CDR3nt: TGTGCCTGGAGAGGGACTAGCGGGAGAAGGAGTGAGCAGTTCTTC
abundance: few; j_gene: TRBJ1-1; d_gene: NA; len: 11; v_gene: TRBV2; CDR3aa: CASRGGTEAFF; CDR3nt: TGTGCCAGCCGGGGAGGCACTGAAGCTTTCTTT
abundance: NA; j_gene: TRBJ1-1; d_gene: TRBD1; len: 14; v_gene: TRBV5-1; CDR3aa: CASGPGQGNTEAFF; CDR3nt: TGCGCCAGCGGACCGGGACAGGGAAACACTGAAGCTTTCTTT
abundance: NA; j_gene: TRBJ1-3; d_gene: NA; len: 16; v_gene: TRBV5-4; CDR3aa: CASSFSGVNSGNTIYF; CDR3nt: TGTGCCAGCAGCTTCTCAGGTGTCAACTCTGGAAACACCATATATTTT
abundance: NA; j_gene: TRBJ1-1; d_gene: TRBD1; len: 13; v_gene: TRBV28; CDR3aa: CASLTGKGTEAFF; CDR3nt: TGTGCCAGCCTGACAGGGAAGGGCACTGAAGCTTTCTTT
abundance: NA; j_gene: TRBJ2-5; d_gene: TRBD2; len: 15; v_gene: TRBV5-4; CDR3aa: CASSRTSGGAETQYF; CDR3nt: TGTGCCAGCAGCCGGACTAGCGGGGGGGCGGAGACCCAGTACTTC
abundance: NA; j_gene: TRBJ1-2; d_gene: NA; len: 14; v_gene: TRBV29-1; CDR3aa: CSVDPPGHIYGYTF; CDR3nt: TGCAGCGTTGATCCGCCAGGACATATCTATGGCTACACCTTC
abundance: many; j_gene: TRBJ1-5; d_gene: NA; len: 16; v_gene: TRBV2; CDR3aa: CASRDHPYRVNQPQHF; CDR3nt: TGTGCCAGCAGAGACCACCCTTACAGGGTCAATCAGCCCCAGCATTTT
abundance: NA; j_gene: TRBJ2-5; d_gene: TRBD1; len: 13; v_gene: TRBV19; CDR3aa: CASSMDRDKTQYF; CDR3nt: TGTGCCAGTAGTATGGACAGGGATAAGACCCAGTACTTC
abundance: few; j_gene: TRBJ2-1; d_gene: NA; len: 13; v_gene: TRBV6-6; CDR3aa: CASSYSLGHEQFF; CDR3nt: TGTGCCAGCAGTTACTCGTTGGGGCATGAGCAGTTCTTC
abundance: NA; j_gene: TRBJ1-2; d_gene: NA; len: 12; v_gene: TRBV4-3; CDR3aa: CASSQDSAVYTF; CDR3nt: TGCGCCAGCAGCCAAGATTCCGCAGTGTACACCTTC